These 22 T cell receptor beta chains were sequenced from one sample in a study of cytomegalovirus exposure and HLA in healthy donors. PCR primers comprised 60 Vbeta and 13 Jbeta primers. Data came from immunoSEQ multiplex PCR; TCRdb stores just in-frame clones and leaves some out. The sample includes about 190,000 clones, 70% to 80% of them seen just once. Source material: PBMCs. The source of these receptors is a woman in her thirties in good health and CMV-seropositive.

The J gene is TRBJ2-2, the V gene TRBV30; TRBD2 agrees at 7 bases. CDR3 size: 16 residues. The J segment lost 3 bases and the V segment lost 2 bases, leaving 9 bases of the junction unmatched. Germline V gene data show CDR1 as GTSNPN and CDR2 as SVGIG (reference sequence). CDR3 bases: TGTGCCTGGAGTAGACTAGCTGGTAGAGACACCGGGGAGCTGTTTTTT. Protein: CAWSRLAGRDTGELFF.

The chain joins TRBV5-6 to TRBJ2-7; D possibly corresponds to TRBD2 (6 bases). The CDR3 has 14 amino acids. Trimming removed 3 bases from V and 2 bases from J, with 12 bases in between. Germline lookup yields CDR1 SGHDT and CDR2 YYEEEE. This CDR3 is CASSSLGLAYEQYF. As DNA, the CDR3 is TGTGCCAGCAGCTCGCTGGGACTGGCCTACGAGCAGTACTTC.

The chain links TRBV4-3 to TRBJ1-2, with unresolved D. With 1 base removed from V and 0 bases from J, the gap between germline ends came to 12 bases. CDR3 length: 16 residues. Germline CDR1 is LGHNA and CDR2 is YSLEER. CDR3 bases: TGCGCCAGCAGCCAAGTCCGGAGAGGGACTAACTATGGCTACACCTTC. Protein product: CASSQVRRGTNYGYTF.

The genes are TRBV5-6 and TRBJ2-2, with 9 bases that match TRBD1. The germline V gene has CDR1 SGHDT and CDR2 YYEEEE. The junction had 5 bases not matched to a gene; V was cut back by 2 bases and J by 6 bases. This CDR3 has 15 amino acids. Written as DNA, the CDR3 is TGTGCCAGCAGCTTTGGGACAGGGACCGCCGGGGAGCTGTTTTTT. It translates to CASSFGTGTAGELFF.

This clone was found a few times. This chain links TRBV2 with TRBJ1-5, with D hard to call. Germline V gene data show CDR1 as SNHLY and CDR2 as FYNNEI. Trimming shortened V by 3 bases and J by 5 bases, and 8 bases separated the two germline ends. The CDR3 covers 13 residues. The CDR3 DNA reads as TGTGCCAGCAGTGAGAAGGGAGATCAGCCCCAGCATTTT. Residues: CASSEKGDQPQHF.

This chain uses TRBV5-1 with TRBJ2-5; TRBD2 aligns across 13 bases. The ends lost 2 bases at V and 2 bases at J; junction bases unmatched: 3. Germline CDR1 is SGHRS and CDR2 is YFSETQ. The CDR3 covers 16 residues. CDR3 coding DNA: TGCGCCAGCAGCTTTGGACTAGCGGGAGTACAAGAGACCCAGTACTTC. Translating it yields CASSFGLAGVQETQYF.

The chain links TRBV7-3 to TRBJ2-2; weak D call: TRBD2 (6 bases). V gave up 4 bases and J gave up 3 bases, with 15 bases separating them. Per germline, CDR1 SGHTA and CDR2 FQGTGA. This CDR3 region has 16 residues. The CDR3 region has the DNA TGTGCCAGCAGCTCCGGAGGGATCCCTGACACCGGGGAGCTGTTTTTT. Protein product: CASSSGGIPDTGELFF. The variable domain in full, completed from reference TRBV7-3 and TRBJ2-2, reads GAGVSQTPSNKVTEKGKYVELRCDPISGHTALYWYRQSLGQGPEFLIYFQGTGAADDSGLPNDRFFAVRPEGSVSTLKIQRTERGDSAVYLCASSSGGIPDTGELFFGEGSRLTVL.

This sequence joins TRBV5-8 and TRBJ2-2, with TRBD2 as a possible D gene (6 bases). Deletions cut 8 bases from V and 5 bases from J, with 13 bases between. The CDR3 is made up of 13 amino acids. CDR1 is SGHTS and CDR2 is YDEGEE in the germline V gene. This CDR3 reads CASFAGGTGELFF. Here the CDR3 DNA reads TGTGCCAGTTTTGCCGGGGGTACCGGGGAGCTGTTTTTT. The full variable domain, its missing parts supplied by reference TRBV5-8 and TRBJ2-2, is EAGVTQSPTHLIKTRGQQATLRCSPISGHTSVYWYQQALGLGLQFLLWYDEGEERNRGNFPPRFSGRQFPNYSSELNVNALELEDSALYLCASFAGGTGELFFGEGSRLTVL.

The chain employs TRBV6-1 and TRBJ1-5; D gene uncertain. V was clipped by 6 bases and J by 2 bases, with 8 bases between them. The CDR3 has 13 amino acids. The germline gives CDR1 MNHNS, CDR2 SASEGT. As DNA, the CDR3 is TGTGCCAGCAGAAGAGCGGGCAATCAGCCCCAGCATTTT. Protein sequence: CASRRAGNQPQHF.

This chain uses TRBV30 with TRBJ2-7; D possibly corresponds to TRBD2 (7 bases). CDR1 and CDR2 (germline): GTSNPN, SVGIG (reference sequence). The CDR3 has 14 amino acids. Trimming pared 4 bases from V and 2 bases from J, leaving 15 bases between. CDR3 loop: CAWTTDGGPYEQYF. DNA of the CDR3: TGTGCCTGGACCACGGACGGGGGGCCCTACGAGCAGTACTTC.

V is TRBV4-2 and J is TRBJ2-2, with TRBD2 matching 7 bases. The junction had 8 bases not matched to a gene; V was cut back by 1 base and J by 3 bases. Germline values: CDR1 LGHNA, CDR2 YNFKEQ. The CDR3 covers 17 residues. The CDR3 coding sequence is TGTGCCAGCAGCCAAGGGCCGGGGAGGGGTGACACCGGGGAGCTGTTTTTT. Its protein product is CASSQGPGRGDTGELFF.

This chain joins TRBV28 and TRBJ1-1; tentatively, D is TRBD1 (5 bases). The ends were cut back, 3 bases at V and 0 bases at J, with 11 bases in the middle. The CDR3 is 15 residues long. Germline assignment: CDR1 MDHEN and CDR2 SYDVKM. The CDR3 here is CASSLGGSVNTEAFF. The CDR3 coding sequence is TGTGCCAGCAGTTTGGGGGGTTCAGTGAACACTGAAGCTTTCTTT.

The rearrangement uses TRBV5-4 and TRBJ1-2, with 9 bases lining up with TRBD1. With V trimmed by 3 bases and J by 7 bases, 10 bases remained unmatched. This CDR3 has 15 residues. Germline CDR1 SGHNT, CDR2 YYREEE (reference sequence). The CDR3 nucleotides read TGTGCCAGCAGCTCCCCCGGGACAGGGCTCTCTGGCTACACCTTC. It translates to CASSSPGTGLSGYTF.

This chain joins TRBV10-3 and TRBJ1-3, with 7 bases identical to TRBD1. The CDR3 is made up of 16 amino acids. Per germline, CDR1 ENHRY and CDR2 SYGVKD. The ends lost 0 bases at V and 5 bases at J; junction bases unmatched: 7. In DNA, the CDR3 is TGTGCCATCAGTGAGTCGCCGGACAGGTCAAGAAACACCATATATTTT. This translates into CAISESPDRSRNTIYF.

This clone appeared a few times. This chain joins TRBV4-3 and TRBJ2-2; 7 bases fit TRBD2. Germline V gene lookup returns CDR1 LGHNA and CDR2 YSLEER. This CDR3 is 15 amino acids long. The V and J ends lost 4 bases and 4 bases, in that order; junction bases with no gene match: 6. The CDR3 here is CASSRWGGGTGELFF. In nucleotides, the CDR3 is TGCGCCAGCAGCCGGTGGGGGGGTGGCACCGGGGAGCTGTTTTTT.

CDR3 amino acids: CAISEDRDNEQFF. The CDR3 DNA reads TGTGCCATCAGTGAGGACAGGGACAATGAGCAGTTCTTC. This chain uses TRBV10-3 with TRBJ2-1, with TRBD1 matching over 7 bases. Trimming took 2 bases from V and 5 from J; bases not matched to a gene: 0. The CDR3 is made up of 13 amino acids. Germline assignment: CDR1 ENHRY and CDR2 SYGVKD.

This clone was found a few times. The chain recombines TRBV7-6 with TRBJ2-1; D is uncertain. Deletions cut 2 bases from V and 0 bases from J, with 17 bases between. The germline V gene has CDR1 SGHVS and CDR2 FNYEAQ. The length of the CDR3 is 18 residues. The CDR3 loop is CASSLYPAAASSYNEQFF. The CDR3 coding sequence is TGTGCCAGCAGCTTATACCCTGCGGCGGCCTCCTCCTACAATGAGCAGTTCTTC.

The chain is built from TRBV18 and TRBJ2-1; D is perhaps TRBD1 (6 bases). Germline lookup yields CDR1 KGHSH and CDR2 LQKENI. This CDR3 spans 14 amino acids. V dropped 5 bases and J dropped 12 bases, with 20 bases sitting between them. For the CDR3, the DNA is TGTGCCAGCTCATCACGAACAGGGCCCCAGGGGCAGTTCTTC. This codes for CASSSRTGPQGQFF.

This chain links TRBV11-2 with TRBJ1-4; 8 positions match TRBD1. The CDR3 length is 15 residues. Germline values: CDR1 SGHAT, CDR2 FQNNGV. With 2 bases clipped from V and 4 bases from J, the junction kept 3 bases outside the gene matches. The CDR3 DNA reads TGTGCCAGCAGCTTAAGCGGACAGGGTAATGAAAAACTGTTTTTT. It codes for CASSLSGQGNEKLFF.

The chain employs TRBV5-1 and TRBJ2-1, with unresolved D. This CDR3 contains 15 residues. The germline V gene has CDR1 SGHRS and CDR2 YFSETQ. Trimming stripped 0 bases from V and 4 bases from J, with 11 bases between. CDR3 region: CASSLEAGDYNEQFF. CDR3 DNA: TGCGCCAGCAGCTTGGAGGCCGGAGATTACAATGAGCAGTTCTTC.

The chain couples TRBV7-2 to TRBJ2-1; 8 bases align to TRBD2. Trimming cost V 5 bases and J 9 bases; bases outside gene matches: 9. The CDR3 sequence is 14 residues long. Per the germline V gene, CDR1 is SGHTA and CDR2 is FQGNSA. The CDR3: CASSVEREIGEQFF. For the CDR3, the DNA is TGTGCCAGCAGCGTTGAGCGGGAGATCGGTGAGCAGTTCTTC.

J is TRBJ1-2 and V is TRBV29-1; 8 nucleotides agree with TRBD1. The CDR3 consists of 12 residues. CDR1 and CDR2 from the germline V gene are SQVTM and ANQGSEA. J lost 4 bases, V lost 6 bases, and 4 bases had no gene match. The CDR3 sequence: CSVRGQGYGYTF. CDR3 in DNA: TGCAGCGTCCGAGGACAGGGCTATGGCTACACCTTC.